The sequence of this T cell receptor beta chain was determined in a study of siplizumab effects on memory and regulatory T cells. Only in-frame clones appear in the TCRdb table, and some are missing; sequencing was by immunoSEQ multiplex PCR. The sample contains approximately 40,000 clones, around 89% of which appear only once. The germline V gene encodes CDR1 MNHEY and CDR2 SVGAGI. This CDR3 is built from 14 residues. The germline V and J ends were trimmed by 6 bases and 1 base, with 13 bases remaining between them. Worth noting for this clone: Its antigen is unidentified.

Study conclusions and caveats: Proliferating clones, CD4+ or CD8+, lacked an assignable naive or memory phenotype in roughly 80-97% of cases. The alloreactive clones that mapped to unstimulated subsets made up only a minor fraction.

Sequenced material: naive CD4+ T cells sorted from blood. V and J are TRBV6-5 and TRBJ2-7; maybe TRBD1 (5 bases). The source is a human donor in good health. The CDR3 loop reads CASRGTGTSYEQYF. CDR3 DNA sequence: TGTGCCAGCAGGGGCACAGGAACTTCCTACGAGCAGTACTTC.